This T cell receptor beta chain was identified in a study of blood T cell repertoires in COVID-19. Sequenced by immunoSEQ multiplex PCR; TCRdb stores in-frame clones only, minus some. The table includes hundreds of thousands of clones, almost 90% detected once. Germline values: CDR1 SNHLY, CDR2 FYNNEI. The V and J ends lost 2 bases and 6 bases respectively, with 14 bases between them. CDR3 length: 15 residues. In this sample, this clone turned up a few times. The source is a woman in her forties with COVID-19, enrolled during active disease. The sample consisted of peripheral blood. This rearrangement joins TRBV2 to TRBJ1-5; D call uncertain. The CDR3, as DNA: TGTGCCAGCAGTGAACAGGTAGTGAGTATTCAGCCCCAGCATTTT. Encoded protein: CASSEQVVSIQPQHF.